This T cell receptor beta chain was identified in a study of blood T cell repertoires in COVID-19. Study details: Donors in the United States, Italy and Spain gave samples during acute or convalescent COVID-19. Nucleic acid was either cDNA or gDNA, and it came from T cells, B-cell-depleted T cells, or PBMCs.

In the study's own analysis: How many nucleated cells were present was estimated from reference gene primer amplification. Sequencing was performed with immunoSEQ multiplex PCR; in TCRdb, only in-frame clones are kept and a portion is missing. V and J calls and clone size are those listed in that table; D and trimming were worked out from the DNA. The table includes 200,000 to 300,000 clones, 84% detected once. The CDR3 contains 15 residues. V was pared by 7 bases and J by 10 bases, with 16 bases of the junction left unmatched. The germline CDR1 and CDR2 sequences are LNHDA and SQIVND (reference sequence).

The TCR comes from a man in his forties or fifties with acute or convalescent COVID-19. The genes are TRBV19 and TRBJ1-5, with 7 bases fitting TRBD1. Sequenced material: peripheral blood. The CDR3: CASTQPRQGSSPQHF. The CDR3 coding sequence is TGTGCCAGTACCCAACCCAGACAGGGCTCCAGTCCCCAGCATTTT.